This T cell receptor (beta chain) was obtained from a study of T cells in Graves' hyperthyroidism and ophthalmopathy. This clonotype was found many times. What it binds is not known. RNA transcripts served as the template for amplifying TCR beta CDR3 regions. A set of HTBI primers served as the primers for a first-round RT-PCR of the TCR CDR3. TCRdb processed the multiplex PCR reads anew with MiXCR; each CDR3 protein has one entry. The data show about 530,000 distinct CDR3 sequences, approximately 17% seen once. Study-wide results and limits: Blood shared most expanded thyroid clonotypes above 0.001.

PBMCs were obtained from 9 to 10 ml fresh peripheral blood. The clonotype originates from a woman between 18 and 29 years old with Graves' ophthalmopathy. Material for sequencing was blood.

In DNA, the CDR3 is TGTGCCAGCAGCTTGGGACAGCTAAACTACGAGCAGTACTTC. This encodes CASSLGQLNYEQYF. The chain recombines TRBV13 with TRBJ2-7, with TRBD1 matching over 7 bases. V dropped 3 bases and J dropped 3; count of bases not matched to a gene: 5. This CDR3 comprises 14 residues. Germline V gene lookup returns CDR1 PRHDT and CDR2 FYEKMQ (reference sequence).